This T cell receptor (beta chain) was recorded in a study of blood T cell repertoires in COVID-19. About the study: Acute-phase and convalescent COVID-19 samples originated in the United States, Italy and Spain. Sources were T cells, B-cell-depleted T cells, or PBMCs; the material itself was cDNA or gDNA.

Per the authors' pipeline: Nucleated cell number was recorded as an estimate derived from reference gene primer amplification. This table comes from immunoSEQ multiplex PCR, and its TCRdb copy is limited to in-frame clones, with some not included. The V and J calls and clone size come from that table; D and trimming were worked out from the DNA. The sample yields 250,000 to 350,000 clones, roughly 88% seen once. The CDR3 is made up of 16 amino acids. V lost 6 bases to trimming and J lost 1 base; unmatched junction nucleotides: 9. The V gene's germline CDR1 is SEHNR and CDR2 FQNEAQ (reference sequence).

The material sequenced was peripheral blood. This chain uses TRBV7-9 with TRBJ1-1, with TRBD1 matching 9 bases. The sequence came from a man younger than 30 with active or convalescent COVID-19. CDR3: CASRLLTGGGNTEAFF. The CDR3 coding sequence is TGTGCCAGCAGATTACTAACAGGGGGCGGGAACACTGAAGCTTTCTTT.